Following are 30 T cell receptor beta chains from one sample sequenced in a study of shared clonotypes between healthy human individuals. Some clones are missing from TCRdb's copy, which holds only in-frame ones; the method was immunoSEQ multiplex PCR. The table records hundreds of thousands of clones, just over 75% of them present only once. The sequenced material came from PBMCs. Receptor source: a middle-aged woman in good health. Some clones in this sample may be carry-over from other donors' samples.

In this sample, this clone turned up many times. The rearrangement uses TRBV10-2 and TRBJ2-2, with 7 nucleotides matching TRBD1. CDR1 and CDR2 from the germline V gene are WSHSY and SAAADI. Losses at the gene ends were 0 bases for V and 5 bases for J; bases not matched to a gene: 6. The CDR3 sequence is 16 residues long. The CDR3 DNA reads as TGCGCCAGCAGTGAGTCAGTTGACAGGGCGACCGGGGAGCTGTTTTTT. Translation: CASSESVDRATGELFF.

The table lists this clone with a few counts. The chain combines TRBV9 with TRBJ2-7, with 10 bases matching TRBD2. J gave up 3 bases and V 2 bases, and 2 bases lay outside the gene matches. This CDR3 region has 14 residues. Germline CDR1 is SGDLS and CDR2 is YYNGEE. The CDR3 reads CASSVSGGDYEQYF. CDR3 nucleotides: TGTGCCAGCAGCGTGAGCGGGGGGGACTACGAGCAGTACTTC.

This clone was seen at least ten times. This chain links TRBV18 with TRBJ2-1; the D is unclear. The V gene's germline CDR1 is KGHSH and CDR2 LQKENI. The CDR3 sequence is 15 residues long. V dropped 0 bases and J dropped 1 base, with 7 bases sitting between them. CDR3 in amino acids: CASSPPGVSYNEQFF. The DNA for the CDR3 is TGTGCCAGCTCACCACCTGGAGTTTCCTACAATGAGCAGTTCTTC.

A remark on this clone: This is likely an artifact of a read error, given a far larger clone one base away. The CDR3 carries no conserved terminal phenylalanine or tryptophan, so it likely arises from a read error. V and J are TRBV30 and TRBJ2-2; D is uncertain. CDR3 length: 14 residues. V lost 0 bases, J lost 1 base, and 6 bases lay in between. Germline assignment: CDR1 GTSNPN and CDR2 SVGIG (reference sequence). CDR3 DNA: TGTGCCTGGAGTGTGAGGCGGAACACCGGGGAGCTGTTTTCT. Its translation is CAWSVRRNTGELFS.

The genes are TRBV18 and TRBJ1-4; tentatively, D is TRBD1 (5 bases). Germline CDR1 and CDR2: KGHSH and LQKENI. Trimming left V 3 bases short and J 5 bases short, with 13 bases between. The CDR3 contains 15 residues. CDR3 amino acids: CASSPWEGLNEKLFF. CDR3 DNA: TGTGCCAGCTCACCTTGGGAGGGGCTAAATGAAAAACTGTTTTTT. Full variable domain (missing parts from reference TRBV18 and TRBJ1-4): NAGVMQNPRHLVRRRGQEARLRCSPMKGHSHVYWYRQLPEEGLKFMVYLQKENIIDESGMPKERFSAEFPKEGPSILRIQQVVRGDSAAYFCASSPWEGLNEKLFFGSGTQLSVL.

The chain recombines TRBV18 with TRBJ2-6, with D hard to call. With 6 bases removed from V and 0 bases from J, the gap between germline ends came to 9 bases. The CDR3 consists of 15 residues. CDR1 is KGHSH and CDR2 is LQKENI in the germline V gene. CDR3 protein: CASSSLFSGANVLTF. CDR3 DNA: TGTGCCAGCTCCTCCCTGTTCTCTGGGGCCAACGTCCTGACTTTC.

The chain uses TRBV6-6 and TRBJ2-3, with 9 bases identical to TRBD1. In germline, CDR1 is MNHNY, CDR2 SVGAGI (reference sequence). The CDR3 loop spans 14 amino acids. V gave up 10 bases and J gave up 4 bases; unmatched junction bases: 9. The CDR3 DNA follows: TGTGCCACACTGGACAGGGGCACGGCAGATACGCAGTATTTT. Its translation is CATLDRGTADTQYF.

The chain links TRBV30 to TRBJ2-5, with no clear D. Germline loops: CDR1 GTSNPN, CDR2 SVGIG (reference sequence). The V gene lost 2 bases and the J gene lost 1 base, with 8 bases spanning the gap. This CDR3 has 13 residues. CDR3 coding DNA: TGTGCCTGGAGTCGCGCCCTCCAAGAGACCCAGTACTTC. It yields the protein CAWSRALQETQYF.

This clone has more than one count but fewer than ten. The V and J genes are TRBV30 and TRBJ2-2; no definite D call. Germline CDR1 and CDR2: GTSNPN and SVGIG (reference sequence). The CDR3 extends over 13 amino acids. The ends were cut back, 3 bases at V and 4 bases at J, with 9 bases in the middle. CDR3 region: CAWSSSFTGELFF. Written as DNA, the CDR3 is TGTGCCTGGAGCTCATCGTTCACCGGGGAGCTGTTTTTT. Supplemented by reference TRBV30 and TRBJ2-2, the full variable domain reads SQTIHQWPATLVQPVGSPLSLECTVEGTSNPNLYWYRQAAGRGLQLLFYSVGIGQISSEVPQNLSASRPQDRQFILSSKKLLLSDSGFYLCAWSSSFTGELFFGEGSRLTVL.

The rearrangement uses TRBV29-1 and TRBJ2-5, with 8 bases that match TRBD2. Germline V lookup: CDR1 SQVTM, CDR2 ANQGSEA. J was trimmed by 0 bases and V by 5 bases; bases with no gene match: 5. CDR3 length: 14 residues. CDR3 in DNA: TGCAGCGTTCGGGCTAGCGGGTACCAAGAGACCCAGTACTTC. Encoded protein: CSVRASGYQETQYF. Supplemented by reference TRBV29-1 and TRBJ2-5, the full variable domain reads SAVISQKPSRDICQRGTSLTIQCQVDSQVTMMFWYRQQPGQSLTLIATANQGSEATYESGFVIDKFPISRPNLTFSTLTVSNMSPEDSSIYLCSVRASGYQETQYFGPGTRLLVL.

This rearrangement joins TRBV7-9 to TRBJ2-4; D perhaps matches TRBD2 (5 bases). The V gene lost 3 bases and the J gene lost 0 bases, with 12 bases spanning the gap. Germline V lookup: CDR1 SEHNR, CDR2 FQNEAQ (reference sequence). This CDR3 region has 16 residues. DNA of the CDR3: TGTGCCAGCAGCTTGGGAGACGGCCTAGCCAAAAACATTCAGTACTTC. Its protein is CASSLGDGLAKNIQYF.

The chain is built from TRBV28 and TRBJ1-3; D is uncertain. This CDR3 is built from 14 residues. Between the trimmed V and J ends, which lost 3 bases and 0 bases, there was a span of 6 bases. CDR1 is MDHEN, CDR2 SYDVKM, per germline. CDR3 protein: CASSFLHSGNTIYF. CDR3 DNA: TGTGCCAGCAGTTTTTTGCACTCTGGAAACACCATATATTTT.

This chain joins TRBV30 and TRBJ1-2; D may be TRBD1 (5 bases). Germline V gives CDR1 GTSNPN, CDR2 SVGIG (reference sequence). V was pared by 2 bases and J by 4 bases, with 14 bases between. The CDR3 runs 14 residues. The CDR3 nucleotides are TGTGCCTGGAGTCTTGGACACCCTGGCTATGGCTACACCTTC. Translated, it gives CAWSLGHPGYGYTF.

The gene calls are TRBV7-2 and TRBJ2-1; TRBD1 agrees at 11 bases. CDR1 and CDR2 from the germline V gene are SGHTA and FQGNSA. Unmatched junction bases numbered 9, after V lost 5 bases and J lost 6 bases. The CDR3 spans 16 residues. CDR3 amino acids: CASSPQFGTGGNEQFF. In DNA form, the CDR3 reads TGTGCCAGCAGCCCCCAGTTCGGGACAGGGGGCAATGAGCAGTTCTTC. Full variable domain (outside the CDR3, taken from reference TRBV7-2 and TRBJ2-1): GAGVSQSPSNKVTEKGKDVELRCDPISGHTALYWYRQSLGQGLEFLIYFQGNSAPDKSGLPSDRFSAERTGGSVSTLTIQRTQQEDSAVYLCASSPQFGTGGNEQFFGPGTRLTVL.

The chain is built from TRBV5-1 and TRBJ2-7, with 14 bases lining up with TRBD2. The V gene end was trimmed by 3 bases and the J gene end by 6 bases; junction bases not matched to a gene: 2. The CDR3 covers 14 residues. The germline V gene has CDR1 SGHRS and CDR2 YFSETQ. This CDR3 is CASSYGLAGGEQYF. CDR3 sequence (DNA): TGCGCCAGCAGCTATGGACTAGCGGGAGGCGAGCAGTACTTC.

V gene TRBV11-2 combines with J gene TRBJ1-4; tentative D call: TRBD1 (5 bases). V was pared by 5 bases and J by 8 bases, with 18 bases between. Germline lookup yields CDR1 SGHAT and CDR2 FQNNGV. The CDR3 has 15 residues. CDR3 coding DNA: TGTGCCAGCAGCCAGGACCGGGACCTAGGGGAAAAACTGTTTTTT. Translating it yields CASSQDRDLGEKLFF.

CDR3 residues: CASSYLRVPGELFF. DNA of the CDR3: TGTGCCAGCAGTTACCTCAGGGTGCCCGGGGAGCTGTTTTTT. The V call is TRBV6-5, the J call TRBJ2-2; tentatively, D is TRBD1 (5 bases). There are 14 residues in the CDR3. Germline CDR1 MNHEY, CDR2 SVGAGI. V lost 2 bases, J lost 6 bases, and 10 bases lay in between.

This clone was counted once. The CDR3 sequence: CASSSALGTGRIETQYF. The CDR3 bases are TGTGCCAGCAGCTCCGCGTTGGGGACAGGGAGGATTGAGACCCAGTACTTC. V and J are TRBV11-2 and TRBJ2-5; 9 bases match TRBD1. CDR3 length: 17 amino acids. Germline CDR1 and CDR2: SGHAT and FQNNGV. V was pared by 4 bases and J by 5 bases, with 14 bases of the junction left unmatched.

This chain uses TRBV28 with TRBJ2-1; D remains ambiguous. This CDR3 region has 15 residues. The germline V and J ends were trimmed by 2 bases and 6 bases, with 14 bases remaining between them. Germline V gene data show CDR1 as MDHEN and CDR2 as SYDVKM. The CDR3 sequence is CASSLSGLALNEQFF. The CDR3 DNA follows: TGTGCCAGCAGTTTAAGTGGTTTAGCTCTCAATGAGCAGTTCTTC.

The CDR3 DNA reads as TGCGCCAGCAGCTACGGACAGGGTGATGGCTACACCTTC. Translating it yields CASSYGQGDGYTF. The chain combines TRBV5-1 with TRBJ1-2; 8 bases map to TRBD1. The CDR3 is 13 amino acids. V dropped 3 bases and J dropped 6; count of bases not matched to a gene: 4. Germline CDR1 reads SGHRS; CDR2 reads YFSETQ.

In its sample, this clone was seen a few times. CDR3 sequence (DNA): TGTGCCAGCACTAACCTAGCGGGAGGGCCTCGCGAGCAGTTCTTC. This codes for CASTNLAGGPREQFF. This rearrangement joins TRBV2 to TRBJ2-1, with 12 nucleotides matching TRBD2. V lost 7 bases and J lost 10; bases outside the gene matches: 11. Germline V gives CDR1 SNHLY, CDR2 FYNNEI. The CDR3 consists of 15 residues.

The genes are TRBV27 and TRBJ2-7, with D uncertain. With 0 bases removed from V and 4 bases from J, the gap between germline ends came to 7 bases. The CDR3 sequence is 13 residues long. Looked up from germline, CDR1 is MNHEY and CDR2 is SMNVEV (reference sequence). In DNA form, the CDR3 reads TGTGCCAGCAGTTTATCGAGGTGGTACGAGCAGTACTTC. This sequence encodes CASSLSRWYEQYF.

Notes on this clone: The likely explanation is a read error, given a far larger clone one base away. The chain combines TRBV7-9 with TRBJ2-7; D is unclear. Germline V gives CDR1 SEHNR, CDR2 FQNEAQ (reference sequence). V lost 0 bases to trimming and J lost 2 bases, with 11 bases between them. CDR3 length: 15 residues. CDR3 loop: CASSLAQRGTYEQYF. The DNA for the CDR3 is TGTGCCAGCAGCTTAGCGCAGAGAGGCACCTACGAGCAGTACTTC.

In this sample, this clone turned up once. V is TRBV2 and J is TRBJ2-3; tentative D call: TRBD2 (7 bases). The CDR3 spans 14 residues. Germline-derived CDR1 and CDR2 are SNHLY and FYNNEI. V dropped 6 bases and J dropped 2 bases, with 12 bases sitting between them. This CDR3 is CASRGGQHTDTQYF. CDR3 nucleotides: TGTGCCAGCAGGGGGGGGCAACACACAGATACGCAGTATTTT. Filled out from reference TRBV2 and TRBJ2-3, the complete variable domain reads EPEVTQTPSHQVTQMGQEVILRCVPISNHLYFYWYRQILGQKVEFLVSFYNNEISEKSEIFDDQFSVERPDGSNFTLKIRSTKLEDSAMYFCASRGGQHTDTQYFGPGTRLTVL.

Concerning this clone: This may stem from a read error, because a much larger clone lies one nucleotide away. The same CDR3 is also encoded by other DNA sequences in this sample. The genes are TRBV7-2 and TRBJ2-7; TRBD2 agrees at 7 bases. The CDR3 loop spans 15 amino acids. V shed 1 base, J shed 0 bases, and the junction held 3 bases outside the gene matches. The germline V gene has CDR1 SGHTA and CDR2 FQGNSA. CDR3 residues: CASSLGGGGSYEQYF. Here the CDR3 DNA reads TGTGCCAGCAGCTTAGGGGGCGGGGGCTCCTACGAGCAGTACTTC.

The chain couples TRBV28 to TRBJ1-1; D is ambiguous. CDR1 and CDR2 (germline): MDHEN, SYDVKM. The CDR3 runs to 12 residues. Trimming shortened V by 2 bases and J by 5 bases, and 6 bases separated the two germline ends. In DNA, the CDR3 is TGTGCCAGCAGTTTACAAGGGACTGAAGCTTTCTTT. Translation: CASSLQGTEAFF.

The rearrangement joins TRBV9 to TRBJ2-5; TRBD2 might be the D (6 bases). Trimming took off 1 base at V and 2 bases at J, with 12 bases between the two ends. Germline V gene lookup returns CDR1 SGDLS and CDR2 YYNGEE. The CDR3 is 15 residues long. In nucleotides, the CDR3 is TGTGCCAGCAGCGTACGTCCGGGAGCACAAGAGACCCAGTACTTC. Translated: CASSVRPGAQETQYF.

This clone was recorded once. Being one base from a much bigger clone, this may be a read error. The V and J genes are TRBV28 and TRBJ1-1, with D possibly being TRBD1 (5 bases). Trimming left V 7 bases short and J 1 base short, with 10 bases between. Looked up from germline, CDR1 is MDHEN and CDR2 is SYDVKM. CDR3 length: 13 amino acids. The CDR3 nucleotides are TGTGCCAGCAACCCCGGACAGAACACTGAAGCTTTCTTT. It codes for CASNPGQNTEAFF.

Worth noting for this clone: This may be a read error, as it is one base from a much larger clone. The sample holds other DNA sequences that translate to the same CDR3. The V and J genes are TRBV30 and TRBJ2-7; 10 bases line up with TRBD1. The V gene's germline CDR1 is GTSNPN and CDR2 SVGIG (reference sequence). This CDR3 is built from 13 residues. DNA of the CDR3: TGTGCTTGGAGGGGACAGGGGTTGAACGAGCAGTACTTC. Translated, it gives CAWRGQGLNEQYF.

This clone came up once. This chain connects TRBV21-1 to TRBJ1-1. TRBV21-1 is tagged as a pseudogene. The CDR3 runs 15 residues. CDR3 amino acids: CASSKGVRGGTEAFF. The CDR3 coding sequence is TGTGCCAGCAGCAAAGGAGTAAGGGGGGGTACTGAAGCTTTCTTT.